These 9 T cell receptor beta chains were all obtained from the same sample, sequenced in a study of cytomegalovirus exposure and HLA in healthy donors. Vbeta (60) and Jbeta (13) primers were used in the PCR. Sequenced by immunoSEQ multiplex PCR; TCRdb stores in-frame clones only, minus some. The sample holds under 250,000 clones, approximately 87% seen once. The specimen sequenced was PBMCs. The receptors shown here come from a human donor in good health.

The gene calls are TRBV12-5 and TRBJ2-1, with D possibly matching TRBD2 (6 bases). CDR3 size: 13 residues. CDR1 and CDR2 (germline): LGHNT, FRNRAP. V was pared by 7 bases and J by 3 bases, with 10 bases between. The CDR3 DNA is TGTGCTAGTGAGCGGGCCCACTACAATGAGCAGTTCTTC. This sequence encodes CASERAHYNEQFF.

The J gene is TRBJ2-5, the V gene TRBV28; 7 bases align to TRBD1. The CDR3 covers 15 residues. V trimming: 3 bases; J trimming: 4 bases; junction bases outside the gene matches: 8. CDR1 and CDR2 (germline): MDHEN, SYDVKM. CDR3 nucleotides: TGTGCCAGCAGTTTCCCTCAACAGGGGTTAGAGACCCAGTACTTC. Protein sequence: CASSFPQQGLETQYF.

This chain links TRBV4-2 with TRBJ2-1; possible D gene TRBD1, 6 bases. Trimming pared 4 bases from V and 4 bases from J, leaving 14 bases between. The germline V gene encodes CDR1 LGHNA and CDR2 YNFKEQ. This CDR3 has 15 amino acids. The CDR3 here is CASSPNRVSYNEQFF. The CDR3 nucleotides are TGTGCCAGCAGCCCGAACAGGGTCTCGTACAATGAGCAGTTCTTC.

The genes are TRBV19 and TRBJ2-7; 7 bases agree with TRBD2. The ends lost 9 bases at V and 1 base at J; junction bases unmatched: 9. The germline V gene has CDR1 LNHDA and CDR2 SQIVND (reference sequence). The CDR3 has 14 amino acids. CDR3 amino acids: CASARLAESYEQYF. The DNA for the CDR3 is TGTGCCAGCGCACGACTAGCTGAATCCTACGAGCAGTACTTC. The full variable domain, with the rest looked up from reference TRBV19 and TRBJ2-7, is DGGITQSPKYLFRKEGQNVTLSCEQNLNHDAMYWYRQDPGQGLRLIYYSQIVNDFQKGDIAEGYSVSREKKESFPLTVTSAQKNPTAFYLCASARLAESYEQYFGPGTRLTVT.

The V call is TRBV19, the J call TRBJ1-4; the D gene is possibly TRBD1 (5 bases). The V end lost 2 bases, the J end lost 6 bases, and 7 bases lay between the germline ends. Germline V lookup: CDR1 LNHDA, CDR2 SQIVND (reference sequence). The CDR3 sequence is 13 residues long. The CDR3 protein is CASSIQGYEKLFF. The CDR3 DNA is TGTGCCAGTAGTATACAGGGCTATGAAAAACTGTTTTTT.

The chain has TRBV28 and TRBJ2-5; 7 nucleotides align to TRBD2. The CDR3 length is 15 residues. In germline, CDR1 is MDHEN, CDR2 SYDVKM. With 3 bases clipped from V and 3 bases from J, the junction kept 7 bases outside the gene matches. The CDR3 spells CASSLGGRKKETQYF. The CDR3 nucleotides read TGTGCCAGCAGTTTGGGCGGGAGAAAAAAAGAGACCCAGTACTTC.

The rearrangement uses TRBV7-9 and TRBJ1-2, with D possibly being TRBD1 (6 bases). CDR3 length: 15 residues. CDR1 and CDR2 (germline): SEHNR, FQNEAQ (reference sequence). The V gene lost 0 bases and the J gene lost 4 bases, with 12 bases spanning the gap. Here the CDR3 reads CASSLALTGSYGYTF. The CDR3 DNA sequence: TGTGCCAGCAGCTTAGCGCTAACAGGGAGCTATGGCTACACCTTC.

The V and J genes are TRBV29-1 and TRBJ2-1; D is possibly TRBD2 (6 bases). With 6 bases removed from V and 1 base from J, the gap between germline ends came to 13 bases. Germline V gene sequence: CDR1 SQVTM, CDR2 ANQGSEA. The CDR3 is 14 amino acids. The CDR3 region has the DNA TGCAGCGTGGAGCGCGGGGAATCCTACAATGAGCAGTTCTTC. Translating it yields CSVERGESYNEQFF.

This chain uses TRBV7-9 with TRBJ1-2; the D is unclear. The CDR3 contains 15 residues. V lost 1 base and J lost 6, with 15 bases in between. From germline, CDR1 is SEHNR and CDR2 FQNEAQ (reference sequence). CDR3 in amino acids: CASSLGSWAFDGYTF. The CDR3 DNA sequence: TGTGCCAGCAGCTTAGGAAGTTGGGCGTTTGATGGCTACACCTTC.